This T cell receptor (beta chain) was captured by sequencing in a study of metastatic and nonmetastatic thyroid tumors. Study results and limitations: Malignant thyroid tumors reportedly had TCR beta diversity that was significantly higher than in benign nodules, in blood and tumor.

Trimming left V 3 bases short and J 0 bases short, with 12 bases between. Germline CDR1 reads GTSNPN; CDR2 reads SVGIG (reference sequence). The CDR3 is 15 residues long. In the original workflow: Clinicopathological groups supplied CDR3 differences that were used to build a distant-metastasis classifier for papillary thyroid cancer. Via MiXCR, TCRdb re-called the PCR reads. The V and J calls and clone size come from TCRdb's table, not from the authors' own analysis. This sample carries roughly 29,000 clones, more than 20% of them seen once, and the ten largest clones take roughly two fifths. About this clone: Its specificity is unknown.

No patient had received any treatment before thyroid surgery. The receptor was isolated from a female donor with papillary thyroid cancer or a benign thyroid nodule (not recorded which). Some clones in this sample may be carry-over from other donors' samples. The V gene is TRBV30, the J gene TRBJ1-5; tentatively, D is TRBD1 (6 bases). Sequencing input: blood. CDR3 loop: CAWRKGQSSNQPQHF. In DNA form, the CDR3 reads TGTGCCTGGAGGAAGGGACAATCTAGCAATCAGCCCCAGCATTTT.